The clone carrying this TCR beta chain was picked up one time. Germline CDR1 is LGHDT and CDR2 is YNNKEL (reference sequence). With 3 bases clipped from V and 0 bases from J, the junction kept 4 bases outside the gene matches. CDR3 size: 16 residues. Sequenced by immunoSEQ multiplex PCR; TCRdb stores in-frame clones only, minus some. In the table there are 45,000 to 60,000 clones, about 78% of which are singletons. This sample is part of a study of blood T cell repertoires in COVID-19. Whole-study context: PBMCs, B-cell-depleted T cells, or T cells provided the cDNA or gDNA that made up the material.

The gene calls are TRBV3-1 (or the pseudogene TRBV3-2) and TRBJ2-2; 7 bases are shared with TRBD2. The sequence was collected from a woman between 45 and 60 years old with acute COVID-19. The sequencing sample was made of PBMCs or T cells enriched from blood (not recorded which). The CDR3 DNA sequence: TGTGCCAGCAGCCATCGACTAGCTTCGAACACCGGGGAGCTGTTTTTT. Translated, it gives CASSHRLASNTGELFF.